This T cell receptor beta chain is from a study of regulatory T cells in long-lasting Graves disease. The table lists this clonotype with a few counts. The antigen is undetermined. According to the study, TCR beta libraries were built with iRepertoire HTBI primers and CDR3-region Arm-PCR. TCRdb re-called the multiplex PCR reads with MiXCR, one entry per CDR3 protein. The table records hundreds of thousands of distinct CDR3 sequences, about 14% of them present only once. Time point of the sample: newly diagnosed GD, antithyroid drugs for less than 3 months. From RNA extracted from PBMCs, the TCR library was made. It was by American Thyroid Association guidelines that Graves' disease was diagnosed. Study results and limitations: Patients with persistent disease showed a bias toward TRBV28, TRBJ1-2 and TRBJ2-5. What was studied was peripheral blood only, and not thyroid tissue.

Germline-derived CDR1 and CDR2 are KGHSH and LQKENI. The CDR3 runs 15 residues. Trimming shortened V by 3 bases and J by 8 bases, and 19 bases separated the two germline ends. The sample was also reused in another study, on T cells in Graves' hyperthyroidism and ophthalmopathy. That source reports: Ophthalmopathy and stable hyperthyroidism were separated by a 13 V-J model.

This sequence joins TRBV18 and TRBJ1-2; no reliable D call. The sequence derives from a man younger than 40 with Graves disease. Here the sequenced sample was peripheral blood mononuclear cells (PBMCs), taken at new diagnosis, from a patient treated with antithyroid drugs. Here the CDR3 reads CASSPGFASRGGYTF. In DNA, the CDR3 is TGTGCCAGCTCACCCGGATTTGCCTCCCGGGGAGGCTACACCTTC. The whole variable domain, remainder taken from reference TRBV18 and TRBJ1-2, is NAGVMQNPRHLVRRRGQEARLRCSPMKGHSHVYWYRQLPEEGLKFMVYLQKENIIDESGMPKERFSAEFPKEGPSILRIQQVVRGDSAAYFCASSPGFASRGGYTFGSGTRLTVV.